Described below is a single TCR beta chain sequence and its context. These data originate in a study of blood T cell repertoires in COVID-19. CDR3 length: 16 residues. The ends lost 1 base at V and 5 bases at J; junction bases unmatched: 2. Germline V gives CDR1 LGHNA, CDR2 YSLEER. Those designated as exposed participants met a COVID-19 case within 2 weeks before study entry. Assay: immunoSEQ multiplex PCR; the TCRdb copy retains only in-frame clones and omits some. The sample holds about 250,000 clones; about four fifths are singletons and the top ten take 3.6%. The V gene is TRBV4-3, the J gene TRBJ1-6; 10 nucleotides align to TRBD1. The clonotype comes from a woman aged 40 to 49 who had been exposed to COVID-19. The sequenced material came from PBMCs or T cells enriched from blood (not recorded which). The chain's CDR3 is CASSQVGTGDNSPLHF. The CDR3 region has the DNA TGCGCCAGCAGCCAAGTCGGGACAGGGGATAATTCACCCCTCCACTTT.